Below are 10 T cell receptor beta chains sequenced from a single sample in a study of T cell clonotyping in hematopoietic cell transplantation. TCRdb keeps only in-frame clones here, not all; method: immunoSEQ multiplex PCR. This table holds 8,000 or so clones, about 66% found once. The sequencing used peripheral blood mononuclear cells, collected 100 days after allogeneic stem cell transplant. These receptors came from a male patient between 55 and 70 years old who had an allogeneic stem cell transplant from an unrelated donor, so the T cells may come from the graft donor. Some clones in this sample may be carry-over from other donors' samples.

The chain carries TRBV5-6 and TRBJ1-2, with 7 bases lining up with TRBD1. V was clipped by 6 bases and J by 0 bases; unmatched bases: 8. Germline CDR1 is SGHDT and CDR2 is YYEEEE. CDR3 length equals 15 residues. The chain's CDR3 is CASTITGTANYGYTF. DNA for the CDR3: TGTGCCAGCACCATCACCGGGACAGCTAACTATGGCTACACCTTC. Drawing the rest from reference TRBV5-6 and TRBJ1-2, the complete variable domain is DAGVTQSPTHLIKTRGQQVTLRCSPKSGHDTVSWYQQALGQGPQFIFQYYEEEERQRGNFPDRFSGHQFPNYSSELNVNALLLGDSALYLCASTITGTANYGYTFGSGTRLTVV.

This clone is a singleton in its sample. The chain employs TRBV10-3 and TRBJ1-4; no firm D call. This CDR3 is built from 16 residues. CDR1 ENHRY and CDR2 SYGVKD come from the germline V gene. V was pared by 0 bases and J by 4 bases, with 12 bases between. CDR3 sequence reads: CAISESGVVRNEKLFF. Here the CDR3 DNA reads TGTGCCATCAGTGAGTCGGGTGTGGTTCGTAATGAAAAACTGTTTTTT.

J is TRBJ2-3 and V is TRBV9; TRBD2 matches at 10 bases. Trimming cost V 0 bases and J 1 base; bases outside gene matches: 5. Germline loops: CDR1 SGDLS, CDR2 YYNGEE. The CDR3 totals 17 residues. CDR3 sequence (DNA): TGTGCCAGCAGCGTAGGTCTAGCGGGGGCAGGCACAGATACGCAGTATTTT. Its translation is CASSVGLAGAGTDTQYF.

The rearrangement links TRBV7-9 to TRBJ1-5; D not certain. The ends were cut back, 1 base at V and 5 bases at J, with 3 bases in the middle. CDR1 SEHNR and CDR2 FQNEAQ come from the germline V gene (reference sequence). The CDR3 totals 12 residues. CDR3 sequence reads: CASSLDHQPQHF. CDR3 sequence (DNA): TGTGCCAGCAGCTTAGACCATCAGCCCCAGCATTTT.

This clone was seen a handful of times. The rearrangement uses TRBV6-6 and TRBJ2-2; either TRBD1 or TRBD2 may fit D (5 bases each). This CDR3 is built from 15 residues. Trimming cost V 6 bases and J 1 base, with 12 bases left between them. Germline V lookup: CDR1 MNHNY, CDR2 SVGAGI (reference sequence). The CDR3 DNA is TGTGCCAGCAGGGGTACGGGACGGAACACCGGGGAGCTGTTTTTT. Translation gives CASRGTGRNTGELFF.

The chain links TRBV6-1 to TRBJ1-5, with D perhaps TRBD1 (6 bases). The germline V gene has CDR1 MNHNS and CDR2 SASEGT. V was clipped by 6 bases and J by 5 bases, with 11 bases between them. This CDR3 comprises 13 residues. The CDR3 DNA follows: TGTGCCAGCAGCCCACAGGGTGATCAGCCCCAGCATTTT. This sequence encodes CASSPQGDQPQHF.

In this sample, this clone is medium-sized. This chain links TRBV7-6 with TRBJ1-2; D ambiguous. CDR3 length equals 14 residues. Germline V gives CDR1 SGHVS, CDR2 FNYEAQ. V gave up 3 bases and J gave up 0 bases, with 8 bases separating them. The CDR3 DNA reads as TGTGCCAGCAGCTTGGAGGCGTCTAACTATGGCTACACCTTC. The encoded protein is CASSLEASNYGYTF.

This clone is categorized as medium-sized. The chain employs TRBV6-1 and TRBJ2-7; TRBD1 is a possible D gene (7 bases). Per germline, CDR1 MNHNS and CDR2 SASEGT. The CDR3 length is 15 residues. The germline V and J ends were trimmed by 7 bases and 0 bases, with 16 bases remaining between them. The CDR3 DNA reads TGTGCCAGCAAGCAGGGGGGATCGAGCTCCTACGAGCAGTACTTC. It encodes CASKQGGSSSYEQYF.

The V and J genes are TRBV6-5 and TRBJ1-1; D remains ambiguous. Germline CDR1 is MNHEY and CDR2 is SVGAGI. The CDR3 covers 13 residues. Trimming stripped 0 bases from V and 7 bases from J, with 9 bases between. CDR3 loop: CASSYSGQGEAFF. The CDR3 coding sequence is TGTGCCAGCAGTTACTCTGGGCAAGGTGAAGCTTTCTTT.

The chain uses TRBV6-5 and TRBJ2-5; perhaps TRBD1 as D (5 bases). Germline V CDR1 and CDR2: MNHEY, SVGAGI. Trimming took off 4 bases at V and 3 bases at J, with 15 bases between the two ends. The CDR3 contains 15 residues. CDR3 residues: CASSLRGSAKETQYF. The CDR3 DNA reads as TGTGCCAGCAGTTTAAGGGGCTCTGCCAAAGAGACCCAGTACTTC.